The 5 T cell receptor beta chains reported below all come from one sample, sequenced in a study of cytomegalovirus exposure and HLA in healthy donors. Clones were read by immunoSEQ multiplex PCR, and TCRdb kept only the in-frame ones, dropping some. The data show around 300,000 clones, roughly 86% seen once. Sample: PBMCs. The receptors stem from a man aged 30 to 39 in good health and CMV-seronegative.

This clone showed up just a few times. The chain joins TRBV7-9 to TRBJ1-2; 8 nucleotides agree with TRBD1. This CDR3 contains 15 residues. Germline assignment: CDR1 SEHNR and CDR2 FQNEAQ (reference sequence). Trimming removed 5 bases from V and 2 bases from J; junction bases left unmatched: 7. CDR3 nucleotides: TGTGCCAGCAGCCGTCCCGGGACAGGAAACTATGGCTACACCTTC. Residues: CASSRPGTGNYGYTF.

V is TRBV7-9 and J is TRBJ2-7; perhaps TRBD2 as D (6 bases). The germline V gene encodes CDR1 SEHNR and CDR2 FQNEAQ (reference sequence). The CDR3 is 12 residues long. V was clipped by 1 base and J by 5 bases, with 6 bases between them. The CDR3 loop reads CASSLGRDEQYF. DNA for the CDR3: TGTGCCAGCAGCTTAGGGAGGGACGAGCAGTACTTC. Full variable domain (outside the CDR3, taken from reference TRBV7-9 and TRBJ2-7): DTGVSQNPRHKITKRGQNVTFRCDPISEHNRLYWYRQTLGQGPEFLTYFQNEAQLEKSRLLSDRFSAERPKGSFSTLEIQRTEQGDSAMYLCASSLGRDEQYFGPGTRLTVT.

This clone was recorded only once. V usage is TRBV19 and J usage is TRBJ2-7; 9 bases agree with TRBD2. V lost 1 base, J lost 1 base, and 2 bases stayed unmatched. The CDR3 covers 15 residues. Per germline, CDR1 LNHDA and CDR2 SQIVND (reference sequence). CDR3 in DNA: TGTGCCAGTAGTATAGGACTAGCGGAATCCTACGAGCAGTACTTC. This encodes CASSIGLAESYEQYF.

This clone was detected once. The chain uses TRBV6-6 and TRBJ2-2; no reliable D call. This CDR3 is built from 13 residues. V lost 5 bases and J 6 bases, leaving 10 bases between the germline ends. CDR1 is MNHNY, CDR2 SVGAGI, per germline (reference sequence). The CDR3 protein is CASSRAGPGELFF. The DNA for the CDR3 is TGTGCCAGCAGTCGCGCAGGTCCCGGGGAGCTGTTTTTT.

The J gene is TRBJ1-3, the V gene TRBV18, with D maybe TRBD1 (5 bases). Germline lookup yields CDR1 KGHSH and CDR2 LQKENI. Trimming pared 2 bases from V and 1 base from J, leaving 9 bases between. The CDR3 is 15 amino acids. The CDR3 region has the DNA TGTGCCAGCTCACCAACGGGGGTATCTGGAAACACCATATATTTT. Its protein is CASSPTGVSGNTIYF.